This section outlines one TCR beta chain sequence together with its context. The antigen remains undetermined. This entry comes from a study of T cell responses to AZD1222 COVID-19 vaccine. Study observations and caveats: Close to half of all spike-specific TCRs reportedly target regions of the variants that are unmutated. Without day 14 samples, only post-peak T cell repertoires were studied. White British ancestry dominated among donors, who included more females, and clonal diversity was possibly underestimated.

The table came from immunoSEQ multiplex PCR; TCRdb's copy has only in-frame clones and leaves some out. This table has under 85,000 clones, roughly 88% appearing once. This CDR3 spans 15 amino acids. Germline V CDR1 and CDR2: SEHNR, FQNEAQ (reference sequence). With 5 bases clipped from V and 2 bases from J, the junction kept 4 bases outside the gene matches. This rearrangement joins TRBV7-9 to TRBJ2-3, with 10 positions matching TRBD2. The sequence derives from an adult in good health. The source material was peripheral blood, sampled on day 0 of AZD1222 vaccination. In DNA form, the CDR3 reads TGTGCCAGCAGCATCACTAGCGGGGTCACAGATACGCAGTATTTT. Residues: CASSITSGVTDTQYF.